What follows are 2 T cell receptor beta chains derived from one specimen sequenced in a study of blood T cell repertoires in COVID-19. TCRdb keeps only in-frame clones here, not all; method: immunoSEQ multiplex PCR. The data contain 150,000 or so clones, approximately 86% of them singletons. Sequencing was performed on peripheral blood. The receptors were sampled from a woman between 35 and 50 years old with COVID-19, enrolled during active disease.

This chain joins TRBV10-3 and TRBJ1-5; a weak D match, TRBD1 (5 bases). The V gene's germline CDR1 is ENHRY and CDR2 SYGVKD. The CDR3 spans 15 residues. Trimming left V 6 bases short and J 6 bases short, with 18 bases between. CDR3 coding DNA: TGTGCCATCAGCGGAGGGGCATTGGAAGCTCAGCCCCAGCATTTT. Translation gives CAISGGALEAQPQHF.

The chain employs TRBV3-1 (or the pseudogene TRBV3-2) and TRBJ2-1; no firm D call. The CDR3 is made up of 16 amino acids. Germline V lookup: CDR1 LGHDT, CDR2 YNNKEL (reference sequence). Trimming pared 4 bases from V and 2 bases from J, leaving 15 bases between. This CDR3 reads CASSLGTVVTYNEQFF. As DNA, the CDR3 is TGTGCCAGCAGCCTCGGCACAGTTGTGACCTACAATGAGCAGTTCTTC.